This note documents a single T cell receptor beta chain sequence. Its antigen remains undetermined. Base qualities are not at hand, and no much larger clone is one base apart. This sample was taken from a study of cytomegalovirus exposure and HLA in healthy donors (dated by TCRdb to 2016 to 2017). Study-level background: In an earlier analysis of several hundred of the donors, 276 Gb of sequence data and 90 million to 130 million unique TCR beta sequences from about 179 million T cells were reported. The later analysis used no new phenotypic data to find candidate immune exposures, relying instead on TCR beta sequences and their occurrence across donors. To predict cytomegalovirus infection status, the study brought together high-throughput TCR immunosequencing, statistical association of individual TCRs with disease status, and machine learning. Every repertoire in the discovery cohort had been generated on one and the same sequencing platform. A few DR-DQ haplotypes were treated as single units for association and clustering because of strong linkage in the cohort. Both class I and class II loci were covered by HLA typing, at four-digit resolution. Besides the first cohort of 500 to 700 subjects, a separate validation cohort made up of over 95 different subjects was used. Typing coverage differed by locus: A, B, C, DRB1 and DQB1 were typed in about 620-630 donors, DQA1 in about 510, DPA1 in approximately 600, and DPB1 in 450 to 480. A later analysis re-analyzed previously published TCR beta repertoires from approximately 670 donors and added high-resolution HLA genotyping to study TCR occurrence patterns. A later genetic analysis used genome-wide SNP genotypes for about three fifths of the 666 donors, treating that subset as a discovery cohort. Among the roughly 380 genotyped donors, approximately 81% belonged to the genetic ancestry cluster associated with self-reported Caucasian donors. To decide whether each TCR beta V gene segment behaved as functional or pseudogenic, an earlier analysis of fewer than 750 of the donors relied on high-throughput TCR beta sequencing. The study aimed to test whether signatures of past pathogen exposure could be identified by cataloging public T cell receptors. Among about 410 genotyped donors of the cohort, an average of approximately 240,000 unique TCR beta nucleotide sequences was sequenced per donor, of which approximately 19% were non-productive. The study used immunosequencing to profile the T cell repertoires of 666 subjects and linked those repertoires to cytomegalovirus serostatus. Roughly 300 gigabases of sequencing data and 78 million or so unique TCR sequences were included in an early release covering about 600 HLA-typed donors. Alongside the repertoire data, information on donor age, sex, ethnicity and CMV serostatus was compiled.

What the study reported, not specific to this receptor: At a false discovery rate of 0.05, a later analysis linked about 16,000 TCR beta sequences to specific HLA alleles. In both the original and validation cohorts, the classifier was reported to diagnose cytomegalovirus status with high specificity and sensitivity. In an earlier analysis of 587 of the donors, most TCR beta V segments appeared in productive rearrangements about 87% or about 30% of the time, broadly matching IMGT annotations. In vitro tests confirmed that three of the cytomegalovirus-associated TCR beta chains recognize cytomegalovirus antigens. It was suggested by the authors that the approach could potentially be generalized to other disease states and immunological phenotypes. The presence/absence analyses assumed that sequencing depth was roughly uniform across donors, and that assumption may not be true. In a later analysis, TCR association rates were found to vary across HLA loci, with the most associated TCRs seen for DRB1 alleles and the fewest for HLA-C alleles. According to a later analysis, most CMV-associated TCR beta chains appeared to be HLA-restricted, and the HLA associations seemed to be driven largely by CMV exposure. A further reported finding was that TCR beta sequences accurately predicted the HLA-A and HLA-B alleles for most subjects in the first cohort. A later analysis found that HLA-associated TCR beta chains were more clonally expanded and had lower generation probabilities than equally common non-associated chains. According to a later analysis, parvovirus B19, influenza, CMV and Epstein-Barr virus appeared linked to several top co-occurrence clusters. Correlated functional status among segregating V segments might reflect linkage disequilibrium, but an unknown experimental factor could not be ruled out. In the study, approximately 150 TCR beta chains were listed as associated with cytomegalovirus. HLA typing was unavailable for some donors at each locus, so association tests used only the typed subset. The sequencing pipeline was judged likely to have produced a cluster of highly shared sequence variants as a technical artifact. Across donors, most TCR sequences were observed very rarely, whereas some public TCRs were present in many individuals. A later genetic analysis associated a missense DCLRE1C variant with V-gene and J-gene trimming of TCR beta chains, and an independent cohort replicated the association. In this cohort, only TCR beta chains were sequenced, and detectable features were limited by the absence of alpha or paired-chain data. Some IMGT-functional V segments, including TRBV6-2 and TRBV6-3, could not be told apart with the 87-base-pair reads, so those segments were excluded. When HLA alleles, especially DR and DQ, strongly co-occurred, attributing TCR associations to individual alleles was difficult. The earlier analysis of nearly 600 of the donors excluded approximately 15 rarely observed V segments, including chromosome 9 orphons, because counts were too low. Immune exposure information for the cohort was limited to CMV serostatus. A later genetic analysis reported fewer N-insertions in productive TCRs among donors in an Asian-associated ancestry cluster than the roughly 690-donor mean.

The cohort consisted of hundreds of healthy bone marrow donors. All cohort members were sampled while nominally healthy, although unrecorded immune exposures were likely present. CMV serostatus was recorded as positive for 250 to 300 and negative for about 50% of the roughly 700 cohort members, whereas no CMV serostatus was recorded for the donor in question. Each donor provided a peripheral blood sample, and peripheral blood mononuclear cells were used for TCR beta sequencing. Genomic DNA extraction from the blood cell samples was performed with the Qiagen DNeasy Blood Extraction Kit. The library was prepared using the immunoSEQ multiplex PCR assay. For the multiplex PCR, a mixture combining 60 forward primers for TCR Vbeta segments and 13 reverse primers for TCR Jbeta segments was used. The CDR3 region of rearranged TCR beta genes was amplified from genomic DNA by a multiplex PCR assay. On the Illumina HiSeq System, the amplified TCR beta libraries were sequenced as 87-base-pair reads. Concerning the study's data processing: A later analysis tallied around 87 million unique TCR beta chains across the 650 to 750 repertoires, and about 12 million of those chains were shared by two or more donors. Raw reads were error-corrected and collapsed into unique sequences with a nearest-neighbor algorithm that merged closely related sequences to remove PCR and sequencing errors. V, D and J gene segments were assigned by aligning CDR3 sequences to IMGT reference sequences. Each retained sequence needed at least a six-nucleotide match to both a V gene segment and a J gene segment. Rearrangements were classified as productive when the CDR3 lacked stop codons and remained in frame with V and J, and all other rearrangements were classified as non-productive. CDR3 was defined by IMGT convention, running from the second conserved V-encoded cysteine to the conserved J-encoded phenylalanine. The earlier analysis of about 590 of the donors excluded sequences that lacked an unambiguous match to a single V gene segment. An earlier analysis of a few hundred of the donors called V segments functional above 56.7% productive rearrangements and segregating when the between-donor standard deviation exceeded 5%. A statistical classification framework was built to diagnose cytomegalovirus status from the catalog of TCR beta chain sequences. V and J gene assignment, in a later analysis, came from comparing TCR nucleotide sequences with IMGT/GENE-DB human TR gene sequences. In a later analysis, CDR3 sequences and most-parsimonious VDJ recombination scenarios were assigned using the TCRdist pipeline. In a later analysis, every TCR beta chain was defined by the combination of its CDR3 amino acid sequence and its V-gene family, and reads without a unique V-gene family were dropped. A later analysis removed 600 or so highly shared, low-generation-probability nucleotide sequences to deal with suspected cross-contamination and a sequencing artifact. In a later analysis, a clonal expansion index for each public chain was calculated from normalized within-repertoire ranks of inferred template counts. In a later analysis, generation probabilities were computed with a VDJ recombination model fitted to out-of-frame rearrangements, and the resulting probabilities were checked against IGoR. Hypergeometric tests were used in a later analysis to score TCR-TCR, TCR-HLA and TCR-CMV co-occurrence, with a repertoire-size bias correction applied to the TCR pairs. False discovery rates were estimated in a later analysis by permuting HLA or CMV assignments 20 times. In a later analysis, co-occurring TCRs were grouped using DBSCAN, and TCRdist sequence similarity was added for clustering within HLA-allele-positive subsets. For co-occurrence clustering, repertoires with fewer than 30,000 or more than 120,000 public chains were excluded, along with roughly five repertoires with anomalous nucleotide sharing. In its TCRdb copy, this immuneACCESS table keeps in-frame sequences only and misses some clones. Where compared with another copy, unresolved V genes explain less than half of these, and the others have no known cause. Clone size and V and J calls were adopted from that table, with D and trimming inferred from the DNA. The sample profile shows over 95,000 clones; just under 75% of them were found once. Approximately 2% of the sample is taken by the ten largest.

V loses 2 bases at its end and J loses 3 bases; junction bases beyond the gene matches: 2. CDR1 and CDR2 were assigned from the germline V gene (reference sequence) as MNHEY and SMNVEV. The CDR3 has 15 amino acids, counting the end cysteine and phenylalanine. This entry keeps only the CDR3 DNA: 45 bases, framed from base 1. The sequence came from a human donor in good health. Specimen: PBMCs. The sequence is built from TRBV27 and TRBJ1-2; the junction holds 11 bases that match TRBD1. The CDR3 protein: CASSLGTGGDYGYTF. In nucleotides, the sequence is TGTGCCAGCAGTTTAGGGACAGGGGGAGACTATGGCTACACCTTC.